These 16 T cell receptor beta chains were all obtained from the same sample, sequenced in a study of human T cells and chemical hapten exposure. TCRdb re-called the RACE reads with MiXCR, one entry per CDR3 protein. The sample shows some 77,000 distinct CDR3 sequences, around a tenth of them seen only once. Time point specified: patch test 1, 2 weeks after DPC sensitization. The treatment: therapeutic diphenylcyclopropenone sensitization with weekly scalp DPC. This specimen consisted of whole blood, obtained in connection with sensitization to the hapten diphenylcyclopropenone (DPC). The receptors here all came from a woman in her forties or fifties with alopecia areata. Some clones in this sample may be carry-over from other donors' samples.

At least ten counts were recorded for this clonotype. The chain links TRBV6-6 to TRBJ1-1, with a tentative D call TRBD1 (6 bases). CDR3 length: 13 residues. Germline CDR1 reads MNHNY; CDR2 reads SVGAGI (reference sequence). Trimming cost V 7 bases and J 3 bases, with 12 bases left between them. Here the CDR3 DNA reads TGTGCCAGCATCCGGGGGGCGGACACTGAAGCTTTCTTT. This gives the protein CASIRGADTEAFF.

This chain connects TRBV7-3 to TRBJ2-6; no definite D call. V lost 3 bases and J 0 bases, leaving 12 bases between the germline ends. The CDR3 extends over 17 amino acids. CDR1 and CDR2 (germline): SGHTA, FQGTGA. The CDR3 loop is CASSLSVRTSGANVLTF. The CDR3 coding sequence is TGTGCCAGCAGCTTGTCCGTTCGGACCTCTGGGGCCAACGTCCTGACTTTC.

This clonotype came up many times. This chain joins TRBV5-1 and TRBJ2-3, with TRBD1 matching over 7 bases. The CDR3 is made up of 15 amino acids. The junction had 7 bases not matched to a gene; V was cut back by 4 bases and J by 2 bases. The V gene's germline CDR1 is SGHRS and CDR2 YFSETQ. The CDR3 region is CASSPEDRPTDTQYF. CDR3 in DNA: TGCGCCAGCAGCCCGGAGGACAGGCCCACAGATACGCAGTATTTT. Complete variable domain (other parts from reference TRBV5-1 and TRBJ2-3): KAGVTQTPRYLIKTRGQQVTLSCSPISGHRSVSWYQQTPGQGLQFLFEYFSETQRNKGNFPGRFSGRQFSNSRSEMNVSTLELGDSALYLCASSPEDRPTDTQYFGPGTRLTVL.

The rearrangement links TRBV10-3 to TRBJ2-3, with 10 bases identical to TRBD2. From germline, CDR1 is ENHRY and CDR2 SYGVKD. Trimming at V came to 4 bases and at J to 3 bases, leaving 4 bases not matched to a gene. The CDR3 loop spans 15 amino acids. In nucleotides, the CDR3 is TGTGCCATCAGTGCGCAGACTAGCGGGACAGATACGCAGTATTTT. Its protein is CAISAQTSGTDTQYF.

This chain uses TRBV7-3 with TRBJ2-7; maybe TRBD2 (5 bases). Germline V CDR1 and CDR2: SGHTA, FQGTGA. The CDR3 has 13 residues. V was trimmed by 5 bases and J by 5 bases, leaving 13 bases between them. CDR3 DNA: TGTGCCAGCAGCACACAAACGGGGAACGAGCAGTACTTC. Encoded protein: CASSTQTGNEQYF.

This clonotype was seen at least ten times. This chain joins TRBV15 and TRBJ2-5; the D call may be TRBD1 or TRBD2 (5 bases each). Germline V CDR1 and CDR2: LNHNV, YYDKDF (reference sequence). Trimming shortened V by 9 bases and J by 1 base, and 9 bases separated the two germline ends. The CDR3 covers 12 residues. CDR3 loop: CATRDAQETQYF. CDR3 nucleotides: TGTGCCACTCGGGACGCCCAAGAGACCCAGTACTTC.

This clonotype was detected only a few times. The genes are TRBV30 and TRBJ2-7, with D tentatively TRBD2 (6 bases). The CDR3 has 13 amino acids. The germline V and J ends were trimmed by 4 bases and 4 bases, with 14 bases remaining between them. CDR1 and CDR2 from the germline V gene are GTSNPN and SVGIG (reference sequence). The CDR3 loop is CAWTRPLAYEQYF. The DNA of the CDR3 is TGTGCCTGGACCAGACCACTAGCTTACGAGCAGTACTTC. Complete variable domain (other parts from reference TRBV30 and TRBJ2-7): SQTIHQWPATLVQPVGSPLSLECTVEGTSNPNLYWYRQAAGRGLQLLFYSVGIGQISSEVPQNLSASRPQDRQFILSSKKLLLSDSGFYLCAWTRPLAYEQYFGPGTRLTVT.

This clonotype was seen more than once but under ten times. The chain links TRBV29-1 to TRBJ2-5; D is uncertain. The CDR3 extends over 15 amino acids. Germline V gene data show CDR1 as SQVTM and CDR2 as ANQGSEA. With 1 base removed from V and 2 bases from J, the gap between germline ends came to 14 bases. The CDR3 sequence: CSVEGDTRHQETQYF. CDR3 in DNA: TGCAGCGTTGAAGGTGACACCCGGCATCAAGAGACCCAGTACTTC.

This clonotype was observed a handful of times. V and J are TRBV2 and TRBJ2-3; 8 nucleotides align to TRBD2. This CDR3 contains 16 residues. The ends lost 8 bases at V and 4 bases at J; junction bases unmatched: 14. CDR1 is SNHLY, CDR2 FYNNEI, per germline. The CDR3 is CASDKSGSVRSDTQYF. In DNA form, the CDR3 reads TGTGCCAGCGACAAGAGCGGGAGCGTTCGTTCAGATACGCAGTATTTT.

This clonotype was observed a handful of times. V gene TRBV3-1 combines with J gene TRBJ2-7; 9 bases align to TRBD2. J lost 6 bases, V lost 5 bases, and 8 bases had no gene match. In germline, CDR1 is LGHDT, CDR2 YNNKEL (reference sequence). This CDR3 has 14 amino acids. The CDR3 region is CASSSLAGRGEQYF. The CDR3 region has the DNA TGTGCCAGCAGCTCCCTAGCGGGGAGGGGCGAGCAGTACTTC.

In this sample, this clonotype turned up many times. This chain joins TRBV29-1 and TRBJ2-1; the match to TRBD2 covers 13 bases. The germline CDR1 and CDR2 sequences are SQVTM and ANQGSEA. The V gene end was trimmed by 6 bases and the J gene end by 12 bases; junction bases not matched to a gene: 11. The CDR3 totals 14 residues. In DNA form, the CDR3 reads TGCAGCGTCGGGACTAGCGGGGACGCCGAGGGGCAGTTCTTC. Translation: CSVGTSGDAEGQFF.

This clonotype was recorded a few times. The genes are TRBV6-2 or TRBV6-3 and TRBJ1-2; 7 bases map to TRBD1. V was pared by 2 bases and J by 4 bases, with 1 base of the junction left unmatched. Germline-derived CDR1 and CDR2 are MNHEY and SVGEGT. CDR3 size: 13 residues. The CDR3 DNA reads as TGTGCCAGCAGTTACGCAGGGGGCTATGGCTACACCTTC. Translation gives CASSYAGGYGYTF.

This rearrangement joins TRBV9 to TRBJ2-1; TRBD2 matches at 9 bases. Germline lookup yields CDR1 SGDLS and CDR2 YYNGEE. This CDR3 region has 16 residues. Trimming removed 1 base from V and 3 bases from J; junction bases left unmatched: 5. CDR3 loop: CASSVSAGGGYNEQFF. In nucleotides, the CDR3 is TGTGCCAGCAGCGTAAGTGCGGGAGGGGGCTACAATGAGCAGTTCTTC.

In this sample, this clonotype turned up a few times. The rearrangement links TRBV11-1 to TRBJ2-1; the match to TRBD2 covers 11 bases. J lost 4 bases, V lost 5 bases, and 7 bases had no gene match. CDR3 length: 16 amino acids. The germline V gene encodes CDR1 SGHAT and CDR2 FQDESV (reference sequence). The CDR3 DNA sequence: TGTGCCAGCAGCGCCACCGGGACTAGCGGTTACAATGAGCAGTTCTTC. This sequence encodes CASSATGTSGYNEQFF.

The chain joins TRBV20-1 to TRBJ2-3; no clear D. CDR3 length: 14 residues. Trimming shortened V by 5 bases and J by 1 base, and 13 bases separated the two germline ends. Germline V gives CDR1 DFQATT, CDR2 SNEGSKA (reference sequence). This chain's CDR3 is CSAVPKRRTDTQYF. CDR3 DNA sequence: TGCAGTGCTGTCCCTAAGCGCCGCACAGATACGCAGTATTTT.

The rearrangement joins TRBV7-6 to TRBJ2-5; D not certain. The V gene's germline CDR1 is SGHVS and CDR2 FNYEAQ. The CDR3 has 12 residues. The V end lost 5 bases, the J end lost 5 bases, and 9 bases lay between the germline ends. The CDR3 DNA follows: TGTGCCAGCAGCGCCGTGTTGGAGACCCAGTACTTC. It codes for CASSAVLETQYF.